Listed here are 20 T cell receptor beta chains from one sample, sequenced in a study of blood T cell repertoires in COVID-19. This table comes from immunoSEQ multiplex PCR, and its TCRdb copy is limited to in-frame clones, with some not included. The data show fewer than 500,000 clones, about 89% seen once. What was sequenced was peripheral blood. The receptor source for this set is a woman aged 25 to 45 with acute or convalescent COVID-19.

The gene calls are TRBV28 and TRBJ1-5; 8 nucleotides line up with TRBD1. The CDR3 has 14 residues. Germline V gene sequence: CDR1 MDHEN, CDR2 SYDVKM. With 5 bases clipped from V and 7 bases from J, the junction kept 7 bases outside the gene matches. CDR3 region: CASSVDRVGQPQHF. CDR3 coding DNA: TGTGCCAGCAGTGTGGACAGGGTAGGCCAGCCCCAGCATTTT.

The V call is TRBV9, the J call TRBJ1-3, with 9 positions matching TRBD1. From germline, CDR1 is SGDLS and CDR2 YYNGEE. CDR3 length equals 16 residues. J lost 3 bases, V lost 1 base, and 5 bases had no gene match. The CDR3 protein is CASSVRDRGIGNTIYF. The CDR3 DNA follows: TGTGCCAGCAGCGTAAGAGACAGGGGGATTGGAAACACCATATATTTT.

The V and J genes are TRBV6-5 and TRBJ1-6; perhaps TRBD1 as D (5 bases). The CDR3 runs to 13 residues. Germline V CDR1 and CDR2: MNHEY, SVGAGI. Trimming stripped 6 bases from V and 7 bases from J, with 10 bases between. The CDR3 loop is CASRQGTNSPLHF. CDR3 nucleotide sequence: TGTGCCAGCAGGCAGGGTACCAATTCACCCCTCCACTTT.

V is TRBV24-1 and J is TRBJ2-1, with a tentative D call TRBD2 (5 bases). V was cut by 4 bases and J by 8 bases, with 11 bases left in between. CDR3 size: 13 residues. Germline CDR1 KGHDR, CDR2 SFDVKD. CDR3 sequence: CATSEPSSDEQFF. CDR3 nucleotide sequence: TGTGCCACCAGTGAACCTAGCAGCGATGAGCAGTTCTTC.

This sequence joins TRBV6-5 and TRBJ1-5, with D possibly being TRBD1 (5 bases). Trimming shortened V by 7 bases and J by 7 bases, and 20 bases separated the two germline ends. The CDR3 runs to 15 residues. Germline V gene sequence: CDR1 MNHEY, CDR2 SVGAGI. In DNA, the CDR3 is TGTGCCAGCACCCGAACTCAGGGTTCCTTACAGCCCCAGCATTTT. Translation: CASTRTQGSLQPQHF.

This clone was recorded once. V gene TRBV5-1 combines with J gene TRBJ2-7; tentative D call: TRBD1 (5 bases). The CDR3 covers 15 residues. Trimming pared 1 base from V and 0 bases from J, leaving 11 bases between. Germline V gives CDR1 SGHRS, CDR2 YFSETQ. The CDR3 sequence: CASSLQGGSSYEQYF. CDR3 nucleotides: TGCGCCAGCAGCTTGCAGGGCGGTAGCTCCTACGAGCAGTACTTC.

This clone was observed a single time. V gene TRBV7-6 combines with J gene TRBJ2-2; 9 positions match TRBD2. This CDR3 is built from 20 residues. Germline-derived CDR1 and CDR2 are SGHVS and FNYEAQ. The J segment lost 2 bases and the V segment lost 2 bases, leaving 15 bases of the junction unmatched. The CDR3 here is CASSLSPPSAGGINTGELFF. CDR3 bases: TGTGCCAGCAGCTTAAGTCCACCATCGGCGGGGGGGATAAACACCGGGGAGCTGTTTTTT.

This clone was counted once. The gene calls are TRBV10-2 and TRBJ2-7; the D is unclear. Germline loops: CDR1 WSHSY, CDR2 SAAADI. The CDR3 extends over 15 amino acids. The V end was cut by 4 bases, the J end by 3 bases, with 16 bases between. CDR3 sequence (DNA): TGCGCCAGCAGTGGACTGATGCCAACTTACTACGAGCAGTACTTC. This codes for CASSGLMPTYYEQYF.

This rearrangement joins TRBV10-3 to TRBJ2-3, with TRBD1 matching over 9 bases. The CDR3 is made up of 15 amino acids. Germline V gene lookup returns CDR1 ENHRY and CDR2 SYGVKD. With 4 bases clipped from V and 1 base from J, the junction kept 3 bases outside the gene matches. CDR3 in DNA: TGTGCCATCAGTGGGCGGACAGGGGGCACAGATACGCAGTATTTT. Its protein is CAISGRTGGTDTQYF.

J is TRBJ1-4 and V is TRBV4-1; 7 bases match TRBD1. This CDR3 spans 15 amino acids. The trim removed 10 bases at V and 4 bases at J, leaving 12 bases unmatched. Germline V gene sequence: CDR1 MGHRA, CDR2 YSYEKL. This CDR3 is CATKFTGQNNEKLFF. The DNA of the CDR3 is TGCGCCACCAAATTTACGGGACAGAATAATGAAAAACTGTTTTTT.

CDR3 loop: CASSETKTGELFF. The CDR3, as DNA: TGTGCCAGCAGTGAGACTAAGACCGGGGAGCTGTTTTTT. The rearrangement joins TRBV6-1 to TRBJ2-2; tentatively, D is TRBD2 (5 bases). V shed 3 bases and J shed 5 bases, with 7 bases lying between them. The V gene's germline CDR1 is MNHNS and CDR2 SASEGT. The CDR3 extends over 13 amino acids.

V gene TRBV5-5 combines with J gene TRBJ2-1; weak D call: TRBD2 (7 bases). V was clipped by 4 bases and J by 4 bases, with 27 bases between them. The CDR3 has 19 amino acids. Germline V CDR1 and CDR2: SGHKS, YYEKEE (reference sequence). The CDR3 nucleotides read TGTGCCAGCAGCCCACAGAGACGACTAGAAAGGGGGGGATACAATGAGCAGTTCTTC. This encodes CASSPQRRLERGGYNEQFF.

The chain employs TRBV7-6 and TRBJ1-3, with 10 bases matching TRBD1. Looked up from germline, CDR1 is SGHVS and CDR2 is FNYEAQ. Trimming took 5 bases from V and 4 from J; bases not matched to a gene: 11. The CDR3 loop spans 17 amino acids. CDR3 nucleotide sequence: TGTGCCAGCAGCCCCGGGACAGGGGTCCCCAGGGGAAACACCATATATTTT. Translated: CASSPGTGVPRGNTIYF.

For this clone: Additional DNA sequences in this sample encode the identical CDR3. The chain uses TRBV12-5 and TRBJ2-2; 7 bases align to TRBD1. CDR1 is LGHNT and CDR2 is FRNRAP in the germline V gene. V lost 1 base, J lost 1 base, and 9 bases stayed unmatched. The CDR3 runs to 18 residues. The CDR3 reads CASGLEQGFVGNTGELFF. CDR3 coding DNA: TGTGCTAGTGGTTTGGAACAGGGGTTTGTGGGGAACACCGGGGAGCTGTTTTTT.

The V and J genes are TRBV5-6 and TRBJ2-1, with D perhaps TRBD2 (5 bases). The V gene's germline CDR1 is SGHDT and CDR2 YYEEEE. V lost 2 bases to trimming and J lost 0 bases, with 15 bases between them. The CDR3 loop spans 17 amino acids. In DNA, the CDR3 is TGTGCCAGCAGCTTTGGCCACCCGGGGAGCTCCTACAATGAGCAGTTCTTC. Its translation is CASSFGHPGSSYNEQFF.

This chain connects TRBV11-2 to TRBJ2-7, with D possibly matching TRBD2 (5 bases). The germline gives CDR1 SGHAT, CDR2 FQNNGV. The CDR3 totals 14 residues. The V and J ends lost 3 bases and 6 bases respectively, with 15 bases between them. This chain's CDR3 is CASSFEGQPGEQYF. CDR3 coding DNA: TGTGCCAGCAGCTTTGAGGGCCAGCCAGGCGAGCAGTACTTC.

This sequence joins TRBV23-1 and TRBJ2-5; weak D call: TRBD2 (6 bases). TRBV23-1 is an ORF, and what it does is uncertain. Trimming left V 7 bases short and J 0 bases short, with 21 bases between. The CDR3 has 17 residues. The CDR3 here is CASTKQNPEGYQETQYF. The DNA of the CDR3 is TGCGCCAGCACTAAGCAAAACCCGGAGGGGTACCAAGAGACCCAGTACTTC.

This chain connects TRBV2 to TRBJ1-6; TRBD1 matches at 9 bases. Trimming at V came to 4 bases and at J to 10 bases, leaving 8 bases not matched to a gene. Germline CDR1 and CDR2: SNHLY and FYNNEI. The CDR3 has 15 residues. DNA of the CDR3: TGTGCCAGCAGTGTTAACGGACAGGGGCGATCACCCCTCCACTTT. Its protein is CASSVNGQGRSPLHF.

This clone has just one count. The J gene is TRBJ2-7, the V gene TRBV3-1 (or the pseudogene TRBV3-2), with D possibly matching TRBD2 (7 bases). V gave up 4 bases and J gave up 3 bases, with 19 bases separating them. CDR1 is LGHDT and CDR2 is YNNKEL in the germline V gene (reference sequence). The CDR3 runs to 16 residues. CDR3 sequence (DNA): TGTGCCAGCAGCCCTAATACAGGGAGGGCCGACTACGAGCAGTACTTC. Its translation is CASSPNTGRADYEQYF.

The rearrangement joins TRBV10-3 to TRBJ1-3; D remains ambiguous. The V gene's germline CDR1 is ENHRY and CDR2 SYGVKD. This CDR3 has 13 residues. V was shortened by 11 bases and J by 3 bases, with 14 bases between the two germline ends. The CDR3 is CASYAEVGNTIYF. CDR3 in DNA: TGTGCCTCCTACGCAGAGGTTGGAAACACCATATATTTT.